These T cell receptor beta chains were read from a single sample in a study of blood T cell repertoires in COVID-19. Libraries were prepared by immunoSEQ multiplex PCR; TCRdb keeps only in-frame clonotypes and omits some of them. The profile shows over 75,000 clones, roughly 78% of them singletons. The material sequenced was peripheral blood. The receptors come from a woman of 80 years or more with acute or convalescent COVID-19. The CDR3 runs from the conserved cysteine through the conserved F or W. Expanded clones are given a class, and other clones once, few, many or no size at all.

TRBV13	-	TRBJ2-1	CASSLGLASGRGDEQFF
TRBV5-4	-	TRBJ2-3	CASSLELAGVGASTDTQYF
TRBV28	few	TRBJ1-6	CASSPTGYNSPLHF
TRBV19	-	TRBJ2-3	CASSILGGPDTQYF
TRBV18	few	TRBJ1-1	CASSPGANTEAFF
TRBV12-3/TRBV12-4	-	TRBJ2-4	CASNLGTGGIQYF
TRBV7-9	-	TRBJ2-1	CASSLPGGIHYNEQFF
TRBV6-5	few	TRBJ1-2	CASSQGGQNYGYTF
TRBV6-1	-	TRBJ1-2	CASSEADSVFYGYTF
TRBV27	-	TRBJ1-1	CASSTRGGNTEAFF
TRBV5-8	-	TRBJ2-3	CASSRDRGTDTQYF
TRBV19	-	TRBJ1-2	CASSISPGGYTF
TRBV6-1	-	TRBJ2-7	CASSEVGGAYEQYF
TRBV24-1	-	TRBJ2-1	CATSDSLLAGGDEQFF
TRBV11-2	-	TRBJ2-2	CASSFGQENTGELFF
TRBV25-1	once	TRBJ1-3	CASSDGRDVGNTIYF
TRBV10-3	-	TRBJ2-5	CAIRASGPQETQYF
TRBV6-5	few	TRBJ2-7	CASSRDRGQGYEQYF